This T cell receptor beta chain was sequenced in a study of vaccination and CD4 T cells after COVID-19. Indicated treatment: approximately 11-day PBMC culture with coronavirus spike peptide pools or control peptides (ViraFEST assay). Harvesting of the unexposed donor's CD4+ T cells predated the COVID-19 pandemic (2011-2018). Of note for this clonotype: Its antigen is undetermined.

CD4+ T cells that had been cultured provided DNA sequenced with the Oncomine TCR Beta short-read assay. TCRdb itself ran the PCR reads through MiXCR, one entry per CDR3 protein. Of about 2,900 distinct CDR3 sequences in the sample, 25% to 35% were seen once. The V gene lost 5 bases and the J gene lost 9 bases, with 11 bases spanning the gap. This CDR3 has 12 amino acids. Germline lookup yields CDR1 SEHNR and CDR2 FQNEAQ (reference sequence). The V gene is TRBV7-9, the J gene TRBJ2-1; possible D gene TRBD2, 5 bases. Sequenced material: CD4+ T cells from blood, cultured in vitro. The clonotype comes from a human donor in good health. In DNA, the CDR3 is TGTGCCAGCAGCCCCCCGAGCGGTGAGCAGTTCTTC. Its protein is CASSPPSGEQFF.